This T cell receptor beta chain originates from a study of tumor-infiltrating lymphocytes in primary liver carcinoma. This CDR3 region has 14 residues. The V gene's germline CDR1 is MGHRA and CDR2 YSYEKL. Study results and caveats: A significantly higher top-250-clone fraction was recorded for tumors than for blood (p = 0.039).

Points on this clonotype: Its specificity is unknown. A junction end diverges from the germline sequence, so it may reflect a read error.

Extraction of RNA together with DNA used roughly 19-32 mg of unsorted bulk tissue. Total RNA (approximately 0.5 ug) served as template for TCR beta cDNA synthesis primed by a constant-region primer. Three nested multiplex PCR rounds of slightly modified ARM-PCR generated TCR beta libraries. The two initial PCR rounds, approximately 10 cycles each, used TRBV1-TRBV30 forward and C-beta reverse primers. TCRdb recomputed calls from the multiplex PCR reads with MiXCR, one row per CDR3 protein. The repertoire holds some 190,000 distinct CDR3 sequences, with 70% to 90% as singletons. Material: tumor tissue from primary liver carcinoma. This clonotype was obtained from a man aged 35-49 years with primary liver carcinoma and hepatitis B virus infection. The rearrangement links TRBV4-1 to TRBJ2-2; D is perhaps TRBD2 (5 bases). DNA for the CDR3: TGCGCCAGTACCAGGACGAGGAAGACCGGGGAGTTGTTTTTT. This encodes CASTRTRKTGELFF.